The following is a T cell receptor beta chain sequence with its context. Its specific antigen is unknown. It has no much larger one-base neighbor in the sample; base qualities were not kept. The V and J ends are trimmed by 5 bases and 4 bases, leaving 15 bases between them. Reading the germline V gene gives CDR1 SGHTA and CDR2 FQGNSA. Counted from cysteine to phenylalanine, this CDR3 has 15 amino acids. Only the CDR3 region is kept as DNA, spanning 45 bases read in frame from base 1. The method was the immunoSEQ multiplex PCR assay. Sequencing of the T-cell receptor beta chain repertoire was carried out together with a 770-gene immune expression panel. This is the immuneACCESS table as TCRdb keeps it, with only in-frame sequences that have V and J called. A part of the clones is gone; compared with another copy, unresolved V genes explain less than half, and the rest is unexplained. The sample table shows about 15,000 clones, and over 75% are seen once. The ten largest clones represent roughly 7.1% of the sample.

The entry originates in a study of brain metastases from non-small cell lung cancer (dated by TCRdb to the late 2010s). Regarding the study in general: The immune microenvironment of paired resected primary tumors and brain metastases from non-small-cell lung cancer patients was profiled. What the research found in general, with its limitations: T-cell clones were apparently expanded in about 60% of brain metastases relative to the matched primary tumors. Paired brain metastases and primary tumors largely shared TCR repertoires, although T-cell densities in the metastases were sparse. T-cell infiltration was lower in brain metastases than in primary tumors (P < 0.001).

The cohort was made up of a few dozen patients with surgically resected non-small-cell lung cancer, each of whom had both a primary tumor specimen and a brain metastasis specimen. Archival formalin-fixed, paraffin-embedded tissues were used as the tumor specimens. This clonotype was obtained from a donor aged 40 or older with non-small cell lung cancer. The specimen sequenced was primary lung tumor tissue. The intended sense of this specimen's cell subset or site label: primary lung tumor paired with brain metastasis. The chain joins TRBV7-2 to TRBJ1-5; 5 matching bases give a weak D call of TRBD1. The base sequence is TGTGCCAGCAGCCTCGGGGGTGGGAGTAATCAGCCCCAGCATTTT. Its coded protein is CASSLGGGSNQPQHF.